The clone carrying this T cell receptor beta chain was seen at least ten times. Its specificity is not known. Authors of the study amplified TCR beta CDR3 regions from RNA transcripts. When the TCR CDR3 underwent first-round RT-PCR, the HTBI primer set was used. TCRdb used MiXCR to reprocess the multiplex PCR reads, holding one entry per CDR3 protein. The sample holds around 600,000 distinct CDR3 sequences, roughly 15% seen once. Under 3 months was the duration of disease in ophthalmopathy patients, who also had a Clinical Activity Score of at least 3 and a NOSPECS grade of at least 4. Uncontrolled infection, other autoimmune disease, pregnancy or lactation excluded patients. This specimen comes from a study of T cells in Graves' hyperthyroidism and ophthalmopathy. Study-level findings and limits: Blood also showed most of the thyroid clonotypes that were expanded above 0.001. The model's output predicted ophthalmopathy at a median of 6.5 months prior to onset.

Trimming stripped 1 base from V and 4 bases from J, with 17 bases between. This CDR3 comprises 16 residues. Germline assignment: CDR1 SGHRS and CDR2 YFSETQ. The TCR originated in a woman between 40 and 55 years old with Graves' ophthalmopathy. J is TRBJ1-1 and V is TRBV5-1; TRBD1 might be the D (5 bases). Source material: blood. CDR3 in amino acids: CASSLMGEGPVTEAFF. CDR3 in DNA: TGCGCCAGCAGCTTGATGGGAGAGGGACCCGTCACTGAAGCTTTCTTT.